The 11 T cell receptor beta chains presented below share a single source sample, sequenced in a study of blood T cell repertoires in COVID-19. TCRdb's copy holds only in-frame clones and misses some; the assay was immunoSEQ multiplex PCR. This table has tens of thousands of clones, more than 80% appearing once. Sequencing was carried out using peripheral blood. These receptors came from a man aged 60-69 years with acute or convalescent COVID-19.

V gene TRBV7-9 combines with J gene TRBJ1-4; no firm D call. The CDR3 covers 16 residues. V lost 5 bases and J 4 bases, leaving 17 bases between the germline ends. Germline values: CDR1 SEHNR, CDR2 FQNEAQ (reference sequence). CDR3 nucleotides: TGTGCCAGCAGCCAAGGGAGGCAGGCCGATAATGAAAAACTGTTTTTT. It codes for CASSQGRQADNEKLFF.

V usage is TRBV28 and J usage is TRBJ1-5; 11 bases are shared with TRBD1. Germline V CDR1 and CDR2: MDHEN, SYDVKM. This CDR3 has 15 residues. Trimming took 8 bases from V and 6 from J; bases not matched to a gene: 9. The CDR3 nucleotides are TGTGCCAGCTACGGACGGGACAGGGGGACTCAGCCCCAGCATTTT. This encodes CASYGRDRGTQPQHF.

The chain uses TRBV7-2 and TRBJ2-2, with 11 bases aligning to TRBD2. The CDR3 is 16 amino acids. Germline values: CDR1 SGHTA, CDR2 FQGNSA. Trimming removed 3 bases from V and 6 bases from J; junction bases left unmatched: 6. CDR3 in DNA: TGTGCCAGCAGCTTGACTAGCGGGATAGTCCCCGGGGAGCTGTTTTTT. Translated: CASSLTSGIVPGELFF.

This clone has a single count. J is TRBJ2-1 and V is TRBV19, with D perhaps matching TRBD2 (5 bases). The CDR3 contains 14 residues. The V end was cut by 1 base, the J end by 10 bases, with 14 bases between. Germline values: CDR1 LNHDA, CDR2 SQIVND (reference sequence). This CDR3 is CASSIGTGSREQFF. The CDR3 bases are TGTGCCAGTAGTATAGGGACTGGCTCCAGGGAGCAGTTCTTC.

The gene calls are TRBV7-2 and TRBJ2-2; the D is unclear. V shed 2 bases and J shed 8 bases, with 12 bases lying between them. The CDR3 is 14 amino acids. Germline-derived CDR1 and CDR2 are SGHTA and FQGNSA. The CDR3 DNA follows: TGTGCCAGCAGCTTATTACAGTCGACGGGGGAGCTGTTTTTT. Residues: CASSLLQSTGELFF. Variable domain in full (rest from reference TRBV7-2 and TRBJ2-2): GAGVSQSPSNKVTEKGKDVELRCDPISGHTALYWYRQSLGQGLEFLIYFQGNSAPDKSGLPSDRFSAERTGGSVSTLTIQRTQQEDSAVYLCASSLLQSTGELFFGEGSRLTVL.

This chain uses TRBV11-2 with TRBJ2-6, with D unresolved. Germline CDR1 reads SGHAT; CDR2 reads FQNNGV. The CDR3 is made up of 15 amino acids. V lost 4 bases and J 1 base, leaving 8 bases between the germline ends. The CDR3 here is CASSSGPSGANVLTF. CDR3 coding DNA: TGTGCCAGCAGCTCTGGCCCTTCTGGGGCCAACGTCCTGACTTTC.

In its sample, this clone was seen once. The CDR3 reads CASSLGASGYGYTF. In DNA, the CDR3 is TGTGCCAGCAGTTTGGGGGCGAGCGGCTATGGCTACACCTTC. The chain links TRBV6-1 to TRBJ1-2, with D possibly being TRBD1 (6 bases). The ends were cut back, 5 bases at V and 4 bases at J, with 14 bases in the middle. Germline loops: CDR1 MNHNS, CDR2 SASEGT. The CDR3 extends over 14 amino acids.

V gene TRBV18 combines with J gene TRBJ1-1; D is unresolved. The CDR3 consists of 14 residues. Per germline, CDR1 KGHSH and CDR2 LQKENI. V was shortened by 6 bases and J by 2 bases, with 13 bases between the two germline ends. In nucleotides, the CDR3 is TGTGCCAGCTCCCGCCGAGGACTAAACACTGAAGCTTTCTTT. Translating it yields CASSRRGLNTEAFF.

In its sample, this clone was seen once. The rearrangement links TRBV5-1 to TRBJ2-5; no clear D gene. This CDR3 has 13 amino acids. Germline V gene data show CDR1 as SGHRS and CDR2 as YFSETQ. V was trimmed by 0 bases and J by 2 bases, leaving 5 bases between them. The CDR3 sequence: CASSLGLQETQYF. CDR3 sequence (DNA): TGCGCCAGCAGCTTGGGTCTTCAAGAGACCCAGTACTTC.

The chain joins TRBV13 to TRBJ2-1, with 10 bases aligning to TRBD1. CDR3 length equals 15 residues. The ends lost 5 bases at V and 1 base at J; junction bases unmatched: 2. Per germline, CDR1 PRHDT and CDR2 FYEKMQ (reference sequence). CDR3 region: CASSRDRGSYNEQFF. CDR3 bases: TGTGCCAGCAGCCGGGACAGGGGTTCCTACAATGAGCAGTTCTTC.

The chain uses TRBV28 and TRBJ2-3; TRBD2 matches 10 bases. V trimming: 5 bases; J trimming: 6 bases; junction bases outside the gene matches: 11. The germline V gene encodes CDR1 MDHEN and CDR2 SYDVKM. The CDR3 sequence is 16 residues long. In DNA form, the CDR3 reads TGTGCCAGCAGTCGTAGATTAGCGGGAGGCCGGGATACGCAGTATTTT. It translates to CASSRRLAGGRDTQYF.